Within the sample, the clone carrying this T cell receptor beta chain is large. Its cognate antigen is unknown. The record originates from a study of metastatic and nonmetastatic thyroid tumors. Study summary: For malignant and benign thyroid patients, tumor or nodule tissue and blood were the sources whose repertoires were compared.

Findings and caveats of the study: Reportedly, malignant thyroid tumors had significantly higher TCR beta diversity than benign nodules, in blood and tumor.

Nobody among the patients had been given any treatment before thyroid surgery. Methods used by the authors: A classifier for distant metastasis in papillary thyroid cancer was constructed using CDR3 differences observed across clinicopathological groups. TCRdb reprocessed the PCR reads via MiXCR. The V and J calls come from TCRdb's annotation, not from the publication. The sample contains 30,000 to 35,000 clones, roughly 15% of which appear only once. V dropped 0 bases and J dropped 8 bases, with 17 bases sitting between them. The CDR3 consists of 15 residues. Per germline, CDR1 DFQATT and CDR2 SNEGSKA (reference sequence).

Sequencing was carried out using blood. The V call is TRBV20-1, the J call TRBJ1-5; the D is unclear. The clonotype was recovered from a female donor with papillary thyroid cancer or a benign thyroid nodule (not recorded which). Some clones in this sample may be carry-over from other donors' samples. The CDR3 spells CSARDLGSEIEPQHF. In DNA, the CDR3 is TGCAGTGCTAGAGATCTCGGCTCTGAAATTGAGCCCCAGCATTTT.